This TCR beta chain was recovered during a study of blood T cell repertoires in COVID-19. Study as a whole: From the United States, Italy and Spain came samples of acute and convalescent COVID-19.

Between the trimmed V and J ends, which lost 0 bases and 7 bases, there was a span of 10 bases. In germline, CDR1 is SGHAT, CDR2 FQNNGV. The CDR3 covers 13 residues. In the original workflow: The authors estimated nucleated cell counts from reference gene primer amplification. Method: immunoSEQ multiplex PCR; TCRdb's copy keeps in-frame clones and lacks some. V and J calls and clone size are as listed in that table; D and trimming were resolved from the DNA. The sample lists 250,000 or so clones, roughly 86% seen once, with about 2.5% in the top ten. Those who participated ranged in age from about 18 to 89 years and resided in about 24 US areas. Which cohort a participant joined came from the clinical history participants gave.

The receptor was isolated from a woman aged 25 to 45 with acute COVID-19. Sequences were obtained from PBMCs or T cells enriched from blood (not recorded which). This chain links TRBV11-2 with TRBJ2-7, with D possibly TRBD1 on 5 matching bases. The CDR3: CASSLDTGREQYF. The CDR3 nucleotides are TGTGCCAGCAGCTTAGATACAGGAAGGGAGCAGTACTTC.